This T cell receptor (beta chain) was sequenced during a study of beta chain features in type 1 diabetes. The wider study: Healthy donors and patients had similar age, gender and cell yields. Study-wide results and limits: Type 1 diabetes patients had TCRB CDR3s that were shorter (moderately but significantly so) in all four CD4+ subsets. For type 1 diabetes patients, VDJ junctions showed fewer insertions and more deletions.

Germline V gene sequence: CDR1 MDHEN, CDR2 SYDVKM. The CDR3 runs 14 residues. V shed 7 bases, J shed 3 bases, and the junction held 7 bases outside the gene matches. Isolated RNA was reverse transcribed in full, so expressed TCRB transcripts were sequenced. Sequencing was performed with immunoSEQ multiplex PCR; in TCRdb, only in-frame clones are kept and a portion is missing. Of around 650,000 clones in the sample, under 15% were seen once. Details on this clone: The target antigen is unknown.

J is TRBJ2-7 and V is TRBV28; TRBD1 matches 9 bases. The sequenced sample was naive CD4+ T cells from blood. The clonotype was recovered from a man between 25 and 39 years old with type 1 diabetes. This chain's CDR3 is CASTSGTGIYEQYF. The DNA for the CDR3 is TGTGCCAGCACCTCCGGGACAGGGATCTACGAGCAGTACTTC.